A selection of T cell receptor beta chains follows, all from one sample in a study of blood T cell repertoires in COVID-19. Clones were sequenced by immunoSEQ multiplex PCR, and TCRdb holds only the in-frame ones, with some missing. Here the sample spans about 110,000 clones, roughly 80% being singletons. Sequenced input: peripheral blood. The receptors originated from a human donor in a cohort sampled during active or convalescent COVID-19. The conserved cysteine and the conserved F or W are not part of the CDR3 here.

V gene: TRBV10-3
CDR3 protein: AISESSVKAGGNEQF

V gene: TRBV6-1
CDR3 protein: ASSTSGTYEQY

V gene: TRBV7-9
CDR3 protein: ASSHPTETSYEQY

V gene: TRBV7-8
CDR3 protein: ASSLASFVGSPGNTIY

V gene: TRBV4-1
CDR3 protein: ASSQDTGQGPTNEKLF

V gene: TRBV24-1
CDR3 protein: ATSDLRDRDNEQF

V gene: TRBV4-2
CDR3 protein: ASSQVPRELYEQY

V gene: TRBV30
CDR3 protein: ACFQTASYNEQF

V gene: TRBV11-2
CDR3 protein: ASSQDRGGNTIY

V gene: TRBV7-6
CDR3 protein: ASSRTRMGEQY

V gene: TRBV12-3/TRBV12-4
CDR3 protein: ASSPGIYGYT

V gene: TRBV28
CDR3 protein: ASRGPSSYNSPLH

V gene: TRBV7-9
CDR3 protein: ASSLGHRDTDSPLH

V gene: TRBV5-4
CDR3 protein: ASSLFPGVNEQF

V gene: TRBV10-3
CDR3 protein: AISDGGKGGNQPQH

V gene: TRBV7-3
CDR3 protein: ASSVKQGTQY

V gene: TRBV9
CDR3 protein: ASSDGTGGSPFLKETQY

V gene: TRBV19
CDR3 protein: ASSTTGEQY

V gene: TRBV5-1
CDR3 protein: ASSLVQGSTYNEQF

V gene: TRBV7-2
CDR3 protein: ASSLQRGSSYEQY

V gene: TRBV6-5
CDR3 protein: ASSYPTGVNEKLF